A single TCR beta chain is shown here with its context. The entry originates in a study of blood T cell repertoires in COVID-19. Study summary: Samples of COVID-19 (acute and convalescent) were obtained from the United States, Italy and Spain. The analysed material was cDNA or gDNA that came from T cells, B-cell-depleted T cells, or PBMCs.

V was pared by 10 bases and J by 2 bases, with 8 bases between. Germline CDR1 reads MNHEY; CDR2 reads SVGAGI. The CDR3 length is 11 residues. Under the authors' procedure: Amplified reference gene primers provided the basis for estimating nucleated cell counts. Repertoires were generated with immunoSEQ multiplex PCR, while TCRdb's copy carries only in-frame clones and drops some. V and J calls and clone size are copied from that table; D and trimming were computed from the DNA. The repertoire holds approximately 68,000 clones, with about 81% as singletons. The TCR comes from a human donor in a cohort sampled during active COVID-19. The sample was peripheral blood. J is TRBJ1-2 and V is TRBV6-5; D gene unclear. Here the CDR3 DNA reads TGTGCCACCGGTCGAAACTATGGCTACACCTTC. It yields the protein CATGRNYGYTF.